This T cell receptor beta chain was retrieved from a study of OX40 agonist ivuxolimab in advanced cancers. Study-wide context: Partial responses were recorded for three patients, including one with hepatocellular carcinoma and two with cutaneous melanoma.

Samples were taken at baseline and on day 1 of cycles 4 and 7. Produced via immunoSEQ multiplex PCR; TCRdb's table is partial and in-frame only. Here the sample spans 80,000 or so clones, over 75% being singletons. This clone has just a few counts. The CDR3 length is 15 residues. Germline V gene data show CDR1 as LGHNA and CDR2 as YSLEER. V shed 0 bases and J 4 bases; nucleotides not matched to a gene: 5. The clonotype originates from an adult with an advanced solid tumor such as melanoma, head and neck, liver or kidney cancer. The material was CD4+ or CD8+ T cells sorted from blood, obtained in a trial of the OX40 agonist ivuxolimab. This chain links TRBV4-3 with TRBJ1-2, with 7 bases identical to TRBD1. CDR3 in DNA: TGCGCCAGCAGCCAAGATCAGACAGGGAGCTATGGCTACACCTTC. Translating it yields CASSQDQTGSYGYTF.